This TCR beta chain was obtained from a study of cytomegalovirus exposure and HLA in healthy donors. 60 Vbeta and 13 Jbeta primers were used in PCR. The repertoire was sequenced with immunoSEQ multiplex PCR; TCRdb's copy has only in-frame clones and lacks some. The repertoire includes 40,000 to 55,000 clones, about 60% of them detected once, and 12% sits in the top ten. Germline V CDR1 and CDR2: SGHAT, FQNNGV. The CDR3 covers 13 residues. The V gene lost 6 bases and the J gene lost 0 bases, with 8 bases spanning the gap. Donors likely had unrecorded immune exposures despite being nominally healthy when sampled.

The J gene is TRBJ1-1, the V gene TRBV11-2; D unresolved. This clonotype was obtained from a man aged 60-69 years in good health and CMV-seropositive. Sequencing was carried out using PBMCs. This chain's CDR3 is CASRRELNTEAFF. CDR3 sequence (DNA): TGTGCCAGCAGACGGGAGTTGAACACTGAAGCTTTCTTT.